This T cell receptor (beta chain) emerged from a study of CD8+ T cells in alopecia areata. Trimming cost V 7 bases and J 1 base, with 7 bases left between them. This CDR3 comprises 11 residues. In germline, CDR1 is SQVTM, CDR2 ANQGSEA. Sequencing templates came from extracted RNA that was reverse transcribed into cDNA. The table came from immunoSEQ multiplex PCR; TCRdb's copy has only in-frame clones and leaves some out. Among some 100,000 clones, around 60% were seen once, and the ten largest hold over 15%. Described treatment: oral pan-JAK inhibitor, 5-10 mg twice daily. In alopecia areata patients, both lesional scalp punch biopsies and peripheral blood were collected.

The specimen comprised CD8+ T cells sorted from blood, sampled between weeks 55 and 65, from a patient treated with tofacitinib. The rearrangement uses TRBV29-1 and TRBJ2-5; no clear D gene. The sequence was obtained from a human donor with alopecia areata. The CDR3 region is CSAVIQETQYF. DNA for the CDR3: TGCAGCGCCGTGATCCAAGAGACCCAGTACTTC.